This paragraph covers one T cell receptor beta chain sequence. The data originate from a study of blood T cell repertoires in COVID-19. About the research overall: Acute and convalescent COVID-19 specimens originated in the United States, Italy and Spain. The analysed material was cDNA or gDNA that came from T cells, B-cell-depleted T cells, or PBMCs.

Libraries were prepared by immunoSEQ multiplex PCR; TCRdb keeps only in-frame clonotypes and omits some of them. The sample lists approximately 94,000 clones; around 90% were seen once. The sequence was collected from a woman aged 45-60 years in a cohort sampled during active COVID-19. Material for sequencing was peripheral blood.

Here the CDR3 reads CASSRTGEVTEAFF. The CDR3 DNA sequence: TGTGCCAGCTCACGGACAGGAGAAGTCACTGAAGCTTTCTTT. The chain links TRBV18 to TRBJ1-1, with TRBD1 matching over 7 bases. This CDR3 contains 14 residues. J gave up 4 bases and V 4 bases, and 6 bases lay outside the gene matches. Germline CDR1 KGHSH, CDR2 LQKENI.